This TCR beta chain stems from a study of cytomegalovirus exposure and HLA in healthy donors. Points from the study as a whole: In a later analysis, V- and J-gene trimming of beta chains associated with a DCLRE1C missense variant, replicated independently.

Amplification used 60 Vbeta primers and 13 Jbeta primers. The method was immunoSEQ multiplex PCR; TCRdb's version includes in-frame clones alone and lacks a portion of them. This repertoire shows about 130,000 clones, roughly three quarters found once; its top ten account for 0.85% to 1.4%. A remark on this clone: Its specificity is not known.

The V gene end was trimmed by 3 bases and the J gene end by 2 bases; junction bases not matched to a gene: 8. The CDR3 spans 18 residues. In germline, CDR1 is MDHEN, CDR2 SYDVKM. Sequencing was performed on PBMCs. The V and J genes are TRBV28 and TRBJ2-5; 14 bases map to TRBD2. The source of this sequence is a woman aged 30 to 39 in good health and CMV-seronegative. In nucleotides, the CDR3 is TGTGCCAGCAGTTTTCCGACTAGCGGGGGGGCTGAACAAGAGACCCAGTACTTC. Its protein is CASSFPTSGGAEQETQYF.